This T cell receptor (beta chain) derives from a study of control samples from healthy donors and cancer patients. The CDR3 has 18 residues. V lost 2 bases and J 5 bases, leaving 23 bases between the germline ends. Germline V gives CDR1 MNHEY, CDR2 SVGEGT. The assay was immunoSEQ multiplex PCR, and TCRdb's table has in-frame clones only and misses some. Among under 20,000 clones listed, 86% were seen once. The genes are TRBV6-2 or TRBV6-3 and TRBJ2-3; perhaps TRBD2 as D (7 bases). The source of this sequence is a woman in her 70s with colorectal cancer. What was sequenced was PBMCs. CDR3 bases: TGTGCCAGCAGTTACCCCACCCCGACCCGGGGGGCTGTAGATACGCAGTATTTT. Translation: CASSYPTPTRGAVDTQYF.